This TCR beta chain emerged from a study of vaccination effects on CD4 cells after COVID-19. On this clone: What it binds is unknown.

Germline CDR1 is SGDLS and CDR2 is YYNGEE. Trimming left V 2 bases short and J 1 base short, with 6 bases between. The CDR3 has 13 residues. ViraFEST expansion of antigen-specific CD4+ T cells with viral peptide pools preceded sequencing. Scientists isolated CD4+ T cells after a roughly 9-day culture period ended. A positive SARS-CoV-2 PCR test fell between March and December 2020. On day 3 and again on day 7, half the medium was replaced with IL-2 medium. TCRdb's table, derived via immunoSEQ multiplex PCR, lists solely in-frame clones and lacks some. Of some 25,000 clones in the sample, approximately 79% are singletons; the top ten hold 16%.

Sequences were derived from CD4+ T cells from PBMCs cultured with SARS-CoV-2 spike peptides, sampled before COVID-19 vaccination. The rearrangement uses TRBV9 and TRBJ1-2, with D tentatively TRBD1 (5 bases). This clonotype originated in a human donor who had a prior SARS-CoV-2 infection. In DNA form, the CDR3 reads TGTGCCAGCAGCGTGGACATTAACTATGGCTACACCTTC. Protein sequence: CASSVDINYGYTF.